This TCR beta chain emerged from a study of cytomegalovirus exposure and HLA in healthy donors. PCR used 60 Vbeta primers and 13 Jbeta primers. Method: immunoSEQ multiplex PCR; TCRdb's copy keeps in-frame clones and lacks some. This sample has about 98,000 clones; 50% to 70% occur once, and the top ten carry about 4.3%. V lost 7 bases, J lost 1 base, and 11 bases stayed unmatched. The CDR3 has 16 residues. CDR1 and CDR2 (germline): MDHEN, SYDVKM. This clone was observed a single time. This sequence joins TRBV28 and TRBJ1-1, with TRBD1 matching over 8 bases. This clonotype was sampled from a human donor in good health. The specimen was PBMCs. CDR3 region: CASTSPRGQGNTEAFF. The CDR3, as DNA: TGTGCCAGCACCTCCCCCCGAGGACAGGGGAACACTGAAGCTTTCTTT. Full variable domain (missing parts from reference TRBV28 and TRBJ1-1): DVKVTQSSRYLVKRTGEKVFLECVQDMDHENMFWYRQDPGLGLRLIYFSYDVKMKEKGDIPEGYSVSREKKERFSLILESASTNQTSMYLCASTSPRGQGNTEAFFGQGTRLTVV.